These 25 T cell receptor beta chains share one sample of origin, sequenced in a study of blood T cell repertoires in COVID-19. Profiling relied on immunoSEQ multiplex PCR, and the TCRdb table lists in-frame clones only, not all of them. The sample yields some 400,000 clones, around 86% seen once. Sequences were obtained from peripheral blood. These receptors came from a human donor in a cohort sampled during active COVID-19.

This clone was seen a single time. The V and J genes are TRBV6-5 and TRBJ2-1; D is perhaps TRBD1 (6 bases). This CDR3 spans 12 amino acids. Trimming left V 8 bases short and J 9 bases short, with 14 bases between. Germline values: CDR1 MNHEY, CDR2 SVGAGI. Here the CDR3 reads CASGQRVGEQFF. The CDR3 DNA reads as TGTGCCAGCGGACAGAGGGTCGGTGAGCAGTTCTTC.

The chain employs TRBV5-1 and TRBJ2-1; maybe TRBD1 (6 bases). The V and J ends lost 0 bases and 5 bases respectively, with 12 bases between them. Germline V gives CDR1 SGHRS, CDR2 YFSETQ. The CDR3 consists of 15 residues. CDR3 region: CASSLARGWDNEQFF. The DNA for the CDR3 is TGCGCCAGCAGCTTGGCCAGGGGCTGGGACAATGAGCAGTTCTTC.

The gene calls are TRBV5-6 and TRBJ1-1, with D perhaps TRBD1 (5 bases). This CDR3 spans 13 amino acids. Trimming took 4 bases from V and 4 from J, leaving 11 bases between them. Germline V gives CDR1 SGHDT, CDR2 YYEEEE. CDR3 protein: CASSHGGSTEAFF. The CDR3 nucleotides read TGTGCCAGCAGCCACGGGGGGAGCACTGAAGCTTTCTTT.

This clone was recorded a few times. In DNA form, the CDR3 reads TGTGCCTGGACGATGGGGGCCATTAATGAAAAACTGTTTTTT. Protein sequence: CAWTMGAINEKLFF. V gene TRBV30 combines with J gene TRBJ1-4; D is perhaps TRBD1 (6 bases). Germline-derived CDR1 and CDR2 are GTSNPN and SVGIG (reference sequence). This CDR3 is built from 14 residues. Trimming cost V 4 bases and J 4 bases, with 13 bases left between them.

J is TRBJ2-3 and V is TRBV3-1 (or the pseudogene TRBV3-2), with TRBD2 matching 8 bases. The CDR3 has 16 residues. Germline V gene lookup returns CDR1 LGHDT and CDR2 YNNKEL (reference sequence). V lost 4 bases to trimming and J lost 9 bases; unmatched junction nucleotides: 15. As DNA, the CDR3 is TGTGCCAGCAGCCCAATCGGGACTAGGATTTTTAGCACGCAGTATTTT. Translated, it gives CASSPIGTRIFSTQYF.

The rearrangement uses TRBV14 and TRBJ2-1; 7 nucleotides align to TRBD1. The J segment lost 9 bases and the V segment lost 6 bases, leaving 11 bases of the junction unmatched. Germline-derived CDR1 and CDR2 are SGHDN and FVKESK. The CDR3 runs 14 residues. As DNA, the CDR3 is TGTGCCAGCAGAGACCGGGACAGTCTTTCTGAGCAGTTCTTC. This codes for CASRDRDSLSEQFF. Based on the CDR3 plus reference TRBV14 and TRBJ2-1, the full variable domain is EAGVTQFPSHSVIEKGQTVTLRCDPISGHDNLYWYRRVMGKEIKFLLHFVKESKQDESGMPNNRFLAERTGGTYSTLKVQPAELEDSGVYFCASRDRDSLSEQFFGPGTRLTVL.

The CDR3 region has the DNA TGTGCCAGCAGTTACTTACCCTTGGACTATTACGAGCAGTACTTC. Residues: CASSYLPLDYYEQYF. This chain joins TRBV6-5 and TRBJ2-7, with D possibly TRBD2 on 6 matching bases. The CDR3 totals 15 residues. Between the trimmed V and J ends, which lost 1 base and 4 bases, there was a span of 14 bases. The V gene's germline CDR1 is MNHEY and CDR2 SVGAGI.

V gene TRBV5-6 combines with J gene TRBJ2-5; 8 positions match TRBD1. This CDR3 has 14 residues. Looked up from germline, CDR1 is SGHDT and CDR2 is YYEEEE. V shed 7 bases, J shed 2 bases, and the junction held 7 bases outside the gene matches. The CDR3 loop reads CASWPGTGQETQYF. For the CDR3, the DNA is TGTGCCAGCTGGCCCGGGACAGGTCAAGAGACCCAGTACTTC. Supplemented by reference TRBV5-6 and TRBJ2-5, the full variable domain reads DAGVTQSPTHLIKTRGQQVTLRCSPKSGHDTVSWYQQALGQGPQFIFQYYEEEERQRGNFPDRFSGHQFPNYSSELNVNALLLGDSALYLCASWPGTGQETQYFGPGTRLLVL.

The genes are TRBV19 and TRBJ1-2, with 7 bases aligning to TRBD1. CDR1 and CDR2 (germline): LNHDA, SQIVND (reference sequence). This CDR3 is built from 14 residues. Unmatched junction bases numbered 6, after V lost 3 bases and J lost 5 bases. Written as DNA, the CDR3 is TGTGCCAGTAGTATGCTACAGGGGCCGTATGGCTACACCTTC. Encoded protein: CASSMLQGPYGYTF.

The chain has TRBV30 and TRBJ2-7; TRBD1 matches at 9 bases. The germline V gene has CDR1 GTSNPN and CDR2 SVGIG (reference sequence). With V trimmed by 0 bases and J by 7 bases, 13 bases remained unmatched. CDR3 length equals 16 residues. The CDR3 bases are TGTGCCTGGAGTGTTATGGCTGACAGGGGGGCCGGAGAGCAGTACTTC. Translating it yields CAWSVMADRGAGEQYF.

V and J are TRBV9 and TRBJ2-2; 9 positions agree with TRBD2. From germline, CDR1 is SGDLS and CDR2 YYNGEE. There are 20 residues in the CDR3. V shed 0 bases, J shed 7 bases, and the junction held 19 bases outside the gene matches. CDR3 DNA: TGTGCCAGCAGCGTAGATCTAGCGGGAACAAATCTTCCTTTGAACGGGGAGCTGTTTTTT. Residues: CASSVDLAGTNLPLNGELFF.

This rearrangement joins TRBV10-3 to TRBJ2-7; D is uncertain. The V end was cut by 5 bases, the J end by 0 bases, with 14 bases between. CDR1 and CDR2 from the germline V gene are ENHRY and SYGVKD. The CDR3 consists of 15 residues. CDR3 protein: CAISPGSSASYEQYF. CDR3 sequence (DNA): TGTGCCATCAGTCCAGGTTCGAGTGCCTCCTACGAGCAGTACTTC.

CDR3 sequence (DNA): TGTGCCAGCAGCTTAATCGGGACAGGGGAGGAGACCCAGTACTTC. This gives the protein CASSLIGTGEETQYF. The V and J genes are TRBV7-3 and TRBJ2-5; 10 nucleotides match TRBD1. The length of the CDR3 is 15 residues. Germline CDR1 is SGHTA and CDR2 is FQGTGA. The V segment lost 1 base and the J segment 5 bases; nucleotides outside the gene matches: 4.

V gene TRBV7-9 combines with J gene TRBJ1-1, with a possible D match to TRBD1 (6 bases). The CDR3 contains 17 residues. V gave up 5 bases and J gave up 5 bases, with 24 bases separating them. Germline assignment: CDR1 SEHNR and CDR2 FQNEAQ (reference sequence). The CDR3 here is CASSPHPPDRPGTEAFF. The DNA of the CDR3 is TGTGCCAGCAGCCCCCATCCACCCGACAGGCCTGGGACTGAAGCTTTCTTT.

CDR3 sequence reads: CASSVPSGNTIYF. The CDR3 DNA reads TGTGCCAGCAGCGTCCCGAGTGGAAACACCATATATTTT. The chain couples TRBV9 to TRBJ1-3; unclear D gene. Per the germline V gene, CDR1 is SGDLS and CDR2 is YYNGEE. The CDR3 has 13 residues. V dropped 2 bases and J dropped 3 bases, with 6 bases sitting between them.

The J gene is TRBJ1-1, the V gene TRBV6-5; D call uncertain. This CDR3 has 15 residues. Per the germline V gene, CDR1 is MNHEY and CDR2 is SVGAGI. V was trimmed by 10 bases and J by 2 bases, leaving 20 bases between them. CDR3 in DNA: TGTGCCACCTGGGGTGGAGGGTGGGTCAACACTGAAGCTTTCTTT. Translating gives CATWGGGWVNTEAFF.

V usage is TRBV9 and J usage is TRBJ2-1; TRBD2 might be the D (6 bases). The CDR3 extends over 15 amino acids. Trimming left V 2 bases short and J 5 bases short, with 14 bases between. Germline CDR1 SGDLS, CDR2 YYNGEE. The CDR3 nucleotides are TGTGCCAGCAGCGTGGAACTAGCTAACGACAATGAGCAGTTCTTC. The encoded protein is CASSVELANDNEQFF.

V usage is TRBV10-3 and J usage is TRBJ1-2; D not resolved. Trimming left V 5 bases short and J 2 bases short, with 12 bases between. Germline lookup yields CDR1 ENHRY and CDR2 SYGVKD. CDR3 length: 14 amino acids. The CDR3 here is CAISRSTDNYGYTF. The CDR3 DNA reads TGTGCCATCAGTAGAAGCACAGACAACTATGGCTACACCTTC.

As DNA, the CDR3 is TGTGCCAGCAGTATCGGACAGACCCCTGGGGAGACCCAGTACTTC. Protein sequence: CASSIGQTPGETQYF. The chain combines TRBV6-5 with TRBJ2-5, with a tentative D call TRBD1 (6 bases). CDR3 length: 15 residues. Germline values: CDR1 MNHEY, CDR2 SVGAGI. The V end was cut by 5 bases, the J end by 5 bases, with 18 bases between.

V usage is TRBV29-1 and J usage is TRBJ2-3; D may be TRBD2 (5 bases). The V gene lost 2 bases and the J gene lost 3 bases, with 12 bases spanning the gap. The CDR3 totals 14 residues. Germline loops: CDR1 SQVTM, CDR2 ANQGSEA. CDR3 in DNA: TGCAGCGTTGAAAGAATGGTAGCGACAGATACGCAGTATTTT. Its translation is CSVERMVATDTQYF.

This clone was recorded once. The same CDR3 arises from other DNA sequences in this sample as well. V gene TRBV7-9 combines with J gene TRBJ2-5, with TRBD2 identical over 11 bases. Germline CDR1 SEHNR, CDR2 FQNEAQ (reference sequence). CDR3 length: 15 residues. The trim removed 2 bases at V and 1 base at J, leaving 0 bases unmatched. The CDR3 bases are TGTGCCAGCAGCTTACTAGCGGGAGGCCAAGAGACCCAGTACTTC. This codes for CASSLLAGGQETQYF.

The chain links TRBV6-5 to TRBJ2-1; no definite D call. Trimming cost V 6 bases and J 9 bases, with 12 bases left between them. CDR1 is MNHEY and CDR2 is SVGAGI in the germline V gene. The CDR3 extends over 12 amino acids. The chain's CDR3 is CASSRAIGEQFF. The CDR3 DNA sequence: TGTGCCAGCAGCCGAGCTATTGGTGAGCAGTTCTTC.

The genes are TRBV18 and TRBJ2-1, with TRBD1 as a possible D gene (6 bases). The V end lost 3 bases, the J end lost 5 bases, and 11 bases lay between the germline ends. Germline V gives CDR1 KGHSH, CDR2 LQKENI. The CDR3 spans 14 residues. CDR3 loop: CASSPGTQNNEQFF. As DNA, the CDR3 is TGTGCCAGCTCACCCGGGACACAAAACAATGAGCAGTTCTTC.

The rearrangement uses TRBV9 and TRBJ1-1; D not resolved. Germline V CDR1 and CDR2: SGDLS, YYNGEE. V lost 2 bases to trimming and J lost 3 bases, with 14 bases between them. This CDR3 has 15 residues. The CDR3 here is CASSVGGGPDTEAFF. CDR3 DNA sequence: TGTGCCAGCAGCGTGGGAGGTGGGCCGGACACTGAAGCTTTCTTT.

The chain couples TRBV5-1 to TRBJ1-2; weak D call: TRBD1 (6 bases). Trimming shortened V by 0 bases and J by 8 bases, and 11 bases separated the two germline ends. Germline V CDR1 and CDR2: SGHRS, YFSETQ. This CDR3 has 13 residues. The CDR3, as DNA: TGCGCCAGCAGCTTGGACACCGACAGGGGCTACACCTTC. Translation: CASSLDTDRGYTF.